Following are 32 T cell receptor beta chains from one sample sequenced in a study of blood T cells in healthy people across ages. It was with a sample-barcoded 5' primer and a J-beta primer mix that a second PCR of roughly 7 to 12 cycles was run. TCRdb reanalysed the 5' RACE reads using MiXCR and keeps one entry per CDR3 protein. The table includes hundreds of thousands of distinct CDR3 sequences, less than 25% detected once. These data also formed part of another study, on T cells of mothers and their children.

Sequenced: blood. All receptors come from a boy between 5 and 17 years old in good health.

The rearrangement links TRBV15 to TRBJ2-5, with 8 positions matching TRBD1. The CDR3 loop spans 17 amino acids. J gave up 1 base and V 3 bases, and 10 bases lay outside the gene matches. Per the germline V gene, CDR1 is LNHNV and CDR2 is YYDKDF (reference sequence). The CDR3 DNA reads TGTGCCACCAGCAGGCGACTGGGACAGGCAATCCAAGAGACCCAGTACTTC. It specifies CATSRRLGQAIQETQYF.

The chain joins TRBV29-1 to TRBJ2-5; no firm D call. This CDR3 contains 15 residues. Germline V gene data show CDR1 as SQVTM and CDR2 as ANQGSEA. V was trimmed by 0 bases and J by 9 bases, leaving 20 bases between them. CDR3 protein: CSVEDRLKKAGPQYF. In DNA form, the CDR3 reads TGCAGCGTTGAAGACCGTCTCAAGAAGGCCGGACCCCAGTACTTC. Supplemented by reference TRBV29-1 and TRBJ2-5, the full variable domain reads SAVISQKPSRDICQRGTSLTIQCQVDSQVTMMFWYRQQPGQSLTLIATANQGSEATYESGFVIDKFPISRPNLTFSTLTVSNMSPEDSSIYLCSVEDRLKKAGPQYFGPGTRLLVL.

CDR3 protein: CASSLTGPNGDEQFF. The CDR3 DNA sequence: TGTGCCAGCAGCTTAACTGGGCCAAACGGGGATGAGCAGTTCTTC. The V and J genes are TRBV7-3 and TRBJ2-1; maybe TRBD2 (5 bases). CDR1 SGHTA and CDR2 FQGTGA come from the germline V gene. Trimming stripped 0 bases from V and 8 bases from J, with 14 bases between. The CDR3 covers 15 residues.

The V call is TRBV5-1, the J call TRBJ2-5, with D possibly TRBD2 on 5 matching bases. V was pared by 0 bases and J by 0 bases, with 12 bases between. Germline assignment: CDR1 SGHRS and CDR2 YFSETQ. CDR3 length: 16 residues. This CDR3 reads CASSLEVRRYQETQYF. The CDR3 DNA sequence: TGCGCCAGCAGCTTGGAAGTCAGGAGGTACCAAGAGACCCAGTACTTC. Full variable domain (rest looked up from reference TRBV5-1 and TRBJ2-5): KAGVTQTPRYLIKTRGQQVTLSCSPISGHRSVSWYQQTPGQGLQFLFEYFSETQRNKGNFPGRFSGRQFSNSRSEMNVSTLELGDSALYLCASSLEVRRYQETQYFGPGTRLLVL.

V usage is TRBV20-1 and J usage is TRBJ1-1, with 7 bases that match TRBD1. Germline CDR1 is DFQATT and CDR2 is SNEGSKA (reference sequence). V dropped 4 bases and J dropped 7; count of bases not matched to a gene: 0. This CDR3 contains 10 residues. The CDR3 here is CSANRGEAFF. The CDR3 DNA follows: TGCAGTGCTAACAGGGGTGAAGCTTTCTTT.

This clonotype was found a few times. This rearrangement joins TRBV14 to TRBJ1-2; unclear D gene. The ends were cut back, 0 bases at V and 7 bases at J, with 6 bases in the middle. Per the germline V gene, CDR1 is SGHDN and CDR2 is FVKESK. The CDR3 has 12 residues. CDR3 nucleotide sequence: TGTGCCAGCAGCCAAGAGACGGTTGGCTACACCTTC. As protein: CASSQETVGYTF.

Regarding this clonotype: No conserved phenylalanine or tryptophan ends this CDR3, so it is likely a read error. The chain has TRBV9 and TRBJ2-7; 8 bases are shared with TRBD1. Germline CDR1 is SGDLS and CDR2 is YYNGEE. The ends lost 0 bases at V and 3 bases at J; junction bases unmatched: 5. The CDR3 contains 15 residues. In nucleotides, the CDR3 is TGTGCCAGCAGCGTAGAGGGGGACAGGTACTACGAGCAGTACCTC. As protein: CASSVEGDRYYEQYL.

The chain uses TRBV2 and TRBJ2-7, with D hard to call. Germline CDR1 and CDR2: SNHLY and FYNNEI. Trimming took off 9 bases at V and 12 bases at J, with 30 bases between the two ends. The CDR3 covers 15 residues. CDR3 sequence: CASGPGQPKKETRYF. The CDR3 nucleotides are TGTGCCAGTGGGCCCGGGCAGCCTAAGAAAGAGACCCGGTACTTC.

The chain couples TRBV14 to TRBJ2-5; D unresolved. CDR1 SGHDN and CDR2 FVKESK come from the germline V gene. V lost 6 bases and J lost 2, with 19 bases in between. This CDR3 comprises 16 residues. The CDR3 DNA is TGTGCCAGCAGTCCAGACCGCTTTACAGCACAAGAGACCCAGTACTTC. Its protein is CASSPDRFTAQETQYF. Filled out from reference TRBV14 and TRBJ2-5, the complete variable domain reads EAGVTQFPSHSVIEKGQTVTLRCDPISGHDNLYWYRRVMGKEIKFLLHFVKESKQDESGMPNNRFLAERTGGTYSTLKVQPAELEDSGVYFCASSPDRFTAQETQYFGPGTRLLVL.

As concerns this clonotype: A much larger clone differs from this one at a single base, so this may be a read error. The rearrangement uses TRBV28 and TRBJ1-5; 7 nucleotides line up with TRBD1. The germline V gene has CDR1 MDHEN and CDR2 SYDVKM. This CDR3 is built from 20 residues. The CDR3 coding sequence is TGTGCCAGCAGTTTTACCCGACAGGGTGCGAAGGCCTATAGCAATCGGCCCCAGCATTTT. As protein: CASSFTRQGAKAYSNRPQHF.

This clonotype was found many times. DNA of the CDR3: TGTGCCAGCAGCTCGACAGGGCCGTATGGCTACACCTTC. Its translation: CASSSTGPYGYTF. The J gene is TRBJ1-2, the V gene TRBV7-2; TRBD1 aligns across 7 bases. CDR3 length: 13 amino acids. V was pared by 4 bases and J by 5 bases, with 4 bases of the junction left unmatched. The V gene's germline CDR1 is SGHTA and CDR2 FQGNSA.

The chain recombines TRBV20-1 with TRBJ2-5, with D unresolved. The J call is in doubt because the DNA end fits TRBJ2-7 better. This CDR3 has 15 amino acids. Germline lookup yields CDR1 DFQATT and CDR2 SNEGSKA (reference sequence). In nucleotides, the CDR3 is TGCAGTGCTAGAGATCGGCTGCCCGGGTCCTACGAGCAGTACTTC. Protein: CSARDRLPGSYEQYF.

V is TRBV5-5 and J is TRBJ1-4; 10 bases match TRBD1. V shed 4 bases and J 6 bases; nucleotides not matched to a gene: 3. The CDR3 is 14 residues long. Germline V gene lookup returns CDR1 SGHKS and CDR2 YYEKEE (reference sequence). CDR3 in amino acids: CASSVDRGDEKLFF. CDR3 nucleotide sequence: TGTGCCAGCAGCGTGGACAGGGGGGATGAAAAACTGTTTTTT.

This chain connects TRBV20-1 to TRBJ2-7; D ambiguous. Germline V gene data show CDR1 as DFQATT and CDR2 as SNEGSKA (reference sequence). This CDR3 comprises 14 residues. V shed 0 bases and J shed 3 bases, with 12 bases lying between them. The CDR3 DNA follows: TGCAGTGCTAGAGACGTACAGAGATTCTACGAGCAGTACTTC. It yields the protein CSARDVQRFYEQYF.

This clonotype came up a few times. V is TRBV7-9 and J is TRBJ2-3; TRBD2 aligns across 8 bases. The V and J ends lost 5 bases and 2 bases, in that order; junction bases with no gene match: 9. There are 16 residues in the CDR3. Germline CDR1 and CDR2: SEHNR and FQNEAQ (reference sequence). CDR3 nucleotides: TGTGCCAGCAGCCTCCTTACTAGCGGCCACACAGATACGCAGTATTTT. Translating it yields CASSLLTSGHTDTQYF.

In this sample, this clonotype turned up a few times. The rearrangement joins TRBV18 to TRBJ2-5; D gene unclear. V lost 8 bases and J 2 bases, leaving 3 bases between the germline ends. There are 10 residues in the CDR3. CDR1 and CDR2 (germline): KGHSH, LQKENI. The CDR3: CASVQETQYF. The CDR3 DNA reads as TGTGCCAGCGTACAAGAGACCCAGTACTTC.

This clonotype was found a few times. The gene calls are TRBV12-3 or TRBV12-4 and TRBJ2-5; D may be TRBD2 (6 bases). The end of the DNA fits TRBJ2-1 better, so the J call may be wrong. The CDR3 runs to 12 residues. DNA for the CDR3: TGTGCCAGCAGTTTTGGAGGGCATGAGCAGTTCTTC. It specifies CASSFGGHEQFF.

In its sample, this clonotype was seen a few times. The chain uses TRBV29-1 and TRBJ2-5; D might be TRBD2 (5 bases). The DNA matches TRBJ2-7 better at its end, which makes the J call doubtful. CDR1 SQVTM and CDR2 ANQGSEA come from the germline V gene. The CDR3 length is 14 residues. CDR3 coding DNA: TGCAGCGTTGAAGTTTCGGGATATGGTGGCGAGCAGTACTTC. Residues: CSVEVSGYGGEQYF.

The chain has TRBV6-2 or TRBV6-3 and TRBJ2-7; no firm D call. The CDR3 has 15 residues. Trimming took 2 bases from V and 12 from J, leaving 23 bases between them. Germline CDR1 MNHEY, CDR2 SVGEGT. The CDR3 loop reads CASSYDSAAREGAYF. CDR3 nucleotides: TGTGCCAGCAGTTACGATTCGGCGGCCCGCGAAGGTGCGTACTTC.

The genes are TRBV12-3 or TRBV12-4 and TRBJ2-7; D may be TRBD1 (6 bases). V dropped 6 bases and J dropped 6 bases, with 12 bases sitting between them. This CDR3 region has 12 residues. Here the CDR3 reads CASRDRKGEQYF. Written as DNA, the CDR3 is TGTGCCAGCAGGGACAGAAAAGGCGAGCAGTACTTC.

J is TRBJ2-4 and V is TRBV7-6; D gene ambiguous. Germline CDR1 reads SGHVS; CDR2 reads FNYEAQ. Trimming removed 11 bases from V and 6 bases from J, with 17 bases in between. The CDR3 runs 13 residues. CDR3 DNA: TGTGCCTTTGGGTTGAAAGAGTCAAACATTCAGTACTTC. Protein sequence: CAFGLKESNIQYF.

V gene TRBV7-2 combines with J gene TRBJ2-7; D may be TRBD2 (6 bases). Trimming shortened V by 5 bases and J by 3 bases, and 20 bases separated the two germline ends. Germline V gene sequence: CDR1 SGHTA, CDR2 FQGNSA. The CDR3 length is 16 residues. The CDR3 DNA follows: TGTGCCAGCAGCCCCCAGGTGCGCTCGGACTACTACGAGCAGTACTTC. Protein sequence: CASSPQVRSDYYEQYF.

The rearrangement joins TRBV7-8 to TRBJ2-3, with 15 positions matching TRBD2. Germline V gene lookup returns CDR1 SGHVS and CDR2 FQNEAQ. The V and J ends lost 3 bases and 4 bases, in that order; junction bases with no gene match: 14. This CDR3 comprises 20 residues. The CDR3 DNA reads as TGTGCCAGCAGCTTTCCGGGACTAGCGGGGGGCCCTCTCCGCCCAGATACGCAGTATTTT. This encodes CASSFPGLAGGPLRPDTQYF.

This clonotype appeared many times. Germline is not matched at one junction end, which may reflect a read error. The chain uses TRBV5-6 and TRBJ2-5; D might be TRBD1 or TRBD2, each matching 7 bases. Germline loops: CDR1 SGHDT, CDR2 YYEEEE. The CDR3 consists of 14 residues. The CDR3 coding sequence is TGCGCCAGCAGCTTGGCAGGGGGGGAAGAGACCCAGTACTTC. Amino acid sequence: CASSLAGGEETQYF.

This clonotype showed up many times. The chain employs TRBV28 and TRBJ2-7; the D gene could be TRBD1 or TRBD2 (5 bases each). CDR1 is MDHEN, CDR2 SYDVKM, per germline. Trimming pared 0 bases from V and 2 bases from J, leaving 8 bases between. The CDR3 runs 14 residues. For the CDR3, the DNA is TGTGCCAGCAGTTTATGGGGGGTTCCCTACGAGCAGTACTTC. It codes for CASSLWGVPYEQYF.

This clonotype was counted a single time. The CDR3 DNA sequence: TGTGCCAGCAGTCCCTTAGCGGGAGGTGGCACCGGGGAGCTGTTTTTT. Protein product: CASSPLAGGGTGELFF. The chain recombines TRBV27 with TRBJ2-2, with 10 bases aligning to TRBD2. The V gene end was trimmed by 5 bases and the J gene end by 4 bases; junction bases not matched to a gene: 7. This CDR3 region has 16 residues. CDR1 MNHEY and CDR2 SMNVEV come from the germline V gene (reference sequence).

This chain connects TRBV7-9 to TRBJ1-2, with a tentative D call TRBD1 (5 bases). V was clipped by 1 base and J by 6 bases, with 18 bases between them. The CDR3 is made up of 16 amino acids. Germline CDR1 reads SEHNR; CDR2 reads FQNEAQ (reference sequence). DNA of the CDR3: TGTGCCAGCAGCTTAGGACTACGGGACGGTGAAGATGGCTACACCTTC. The encoded protein is CASSLGLRDGEDGYTF. Supplemented by reference TRBV7-9 and TRBJ1-2, the full variable domain reads DTGVSQNPRHKITKRGQNVTFRCDPISEHNRLYWYRQTLGQGPEFLTYFQNEAQLEKSRLLSDRFSAERPKGSFSTLEIQRTEQGDSAMYLCASSLGLRDGEDGYTFGSGTRLTVV.

This clonotype was recorded a few times. The chain links TRBV20-1 to TRBJ2-1; D call uncertain. This CDR3 is 10 amino acids long. Germline values: CDR1 DFQATT, CDR2 SNEGSKA (reference sequence). Deletions cut 5 bases from V and 9 bases from J, with 8 bases between. The CDR3 DNA follows: TGCAGTGCTCGAGCTGGTGAGCAGTTCTTC. This sequence encodes CSARAGEQFF.

This chain links TRBV7-9 with TRBJ2-1, with 11 positions matching TRBD2. The CDR3 is 15 residues long. Looked up from germline, CDR1 is SEHNR and CDR2 is FQNEAQ (reference sequence). V was pared by 5 bases and J by 9 bases, with 9 bases of the junction left unmatched. The CDR3 reads CASSALAGGSSEQFF. The CDR3 DNA reads TGTGCCAGCAGCGCCCTAGCGGGAGGATCCAGTGAGCAGTTCTTC.

The chain combines TRBV12-3 or TRBV12-4 with TRBJ2-5; TRBD2 aligns across 7 bases. The DNA end is a closer match to TRBJ2-7, so the J assignment may be wrong. The CDR3 consists of 17 residues. This chain's CDR3 is CASSQSRWDGRTNEQYF. In nucleotides, the CDR3 is TGTGCCAGCAGCCAATCGAGGTGGGACGGGAGGACGAACGAGCAGTACTTC.

Worth noting for this clonotype: The CDR3 does not close with the conserved phenylalanine or tryptophan, likely indicating a read error. The rearrangement links TRBV6-5 to TRBJ1-1, with D maybe TRBD1 (5 bases). CDR1 and CDR2 from the germline V gene are MNHEY and SVGAGI. The CDR3 length is 16 residues. The CDR3 DNA reads as TGTGCCAGCAGTTACGGTCTAAGAGATGAGGACACTGGAGCTTTCTCT. Protein: CASSYGLRDEDTGAFS.

CDR3 sequence (DNA): TGCGCCAGCAGCCAAGAAGCCGGGAACACTGAAGCTTTCTTT. Translating it yields CASSQEAGNTEAFF. The rearrangement joins TRBV4-3 to TRBJ1-1; D is undetermined. The V gene lost 0 bases and the J gene lost 1 base, with 6 bases spanning the gap. CDR1 is LGHNA and CDR2 is YSLEER in the germline V gene. The CDR3 consists of 14 residues.